A single sample is the source of the 32 T cell receptor beta chains below, sequenced in a study of T-cell memory formation after mild COVID-19. TCRdb re-analysed the 5' RACE reads in MiXCR, keeping a single row per CDR3 protein. The table lists 400,000 to 500,000 distinct CDR3 sequences, more than 15% of them singletons. Material for sequencing was PBMCs or a T cell subset sorted from them (not recorded which). Receptors originate from a man between 18 and 29 years old who had mild COVID-19 (a few samples of this study predate the infection). Cell type and time point are not known.

The chain has TRBV28 and TRBJ1-2; the match to TRBD1 covers 7 bases. Trimming at V came to 5 bases and at J to 6 bases, leaving 12 bases not matched to a gene. Germline CDR1 and CDR2: MDHEN and SYDVKM. The CDR3 is 15 residues long. CDR3 residues: CASSPGTATRNGYTF. DNA for the CDR3: TGTGCCAGCAGTCCTGGGACAGCCACTAGGAATGGCTACACCTTC.

This clonotype showed up just a few times. The chain couples TRBV11-2 to TRBJ2-5, with 7 bases fitting TRBD2. This CDR3 is 13 amino acids long. After removal of 8 bases from V and 4 bases from J, the junction contained 7 bases not matched to a gene. Germline V gene data show CDR1 as SGHAT and CDR2 as FQNNGV. The CDR3 DNA is TGTGCCAGCTGCCGGAGCGGGGTAGAGACCCAGTACTTC. Encoded protein: CASCRSGVETQYF.

This clonotype was detected only a few times. The genes are TRBV7-3 and TRBJ2-2, with D perhaps matching TRBD1 (5 bases). Per the germline V gene, CDR1 is SGHTA and CDR2 is FQGTGA. The CDR3 runs 13 residues. V was clipped by 4 bases and J by 6 bases, with 9 bases between them. The CDR3 DNA reads TGTGCCAGCAGCTATAAAGGGGCCGGGGAGCTGTTTTTT. Amino acid sequence: CASSYKGAGELFF.

This clonotype was detected once. The rearrangement links TRBV19 to TRBJ1-2, with TRBD1 matching 9 bases. V shed 10 bases, J shed 7 bases, and the junction held 10 bases outside the gene matches. Germline lookup yields CDR1 LNHDA and CDR2 SQIVND (reference sequence). The CDR3 spans 13 residues. The CDR3 DNA reads TGTGCCACCCTCAGGACAGGGGCGGGTGGCTACACCTTC. As protein: CATLRTGAGGYTF. The full variable domain, with the rest looked up from reference TRBV19 and TRBJ1-2, is DGGITQSPKYLFRKEGQNVTLSCEQNLNHDAMYWYRQDPGQGLRLIYYSQIVNDFQKGDIAEGYSVSREKKESFPLTVTSAQKNPTAFYLCATLRTGAGGYTFGSGTRLTVV.

The chain has TRBV7-3 and TRBJ2-2, with D perhaps TRBD1 (6 bases). The V and J ends lost 5 bases and 5 bases respectively, with 9 bases between them. This CDR3 has 13 amino acids. Germline CDR1 SGHTA, CDR2 FQGTGA. Written as DNA, the CDR3 is TGTGCCAGCAGCCGGACAGTTACCGGGGAGCTGTTTTTT. It yields the protein CASSRTVTGELFF.

CDR3 sequence: CASSIGGGNYNEQFF. As DNA, the CDR3 is TGTGCCAGTAGTATTGGTGGGGGCAATTACAATGAGCAGTTCTTC. The chain couples TRBV19 to TRBJ2-1, with D possibly being TRBD1 (6 bases). This CDR3 has 15 amino acids. V gave up 3 bases and J gave up 4 bases, with 13 bases separating them. The germline CDR1 and CDR2 sequences are LNHDA and SQIVND (reference sequence).

This clonotype showed up just a few times. The J gene is TRBJ1-2, the V gene TRBV7-9; the D is unclear. The V gene's germline CDR1 is SEHNR and CDR2 FQNEAQ (reference sequence). CDR3 length: 12 residues. Between the trimmed V and J ends, which lost 5 bases and 7 bases, there was a span of 11 bases. Here the CDR3 reads CASSTYFSGYTF. In DNA, the CDR3 is TGTGCCAGCAGCACTTACTTCTCTGGCTACACCTTC.

This clonotype has more than one count but fewer than ten. The V and J genes are TRBV3-1 and TRBJ2-3; D unresolved. V lost 0 bases and J 6 bases, leaving 4 bases between the germline ends. The V gene's germline CDR1 is LGHDT and CDR2 YNNKEL (reference sequence). This CDR3 has 12 amino acids. In DNA form, the CDR3 reads TGTGCCAGCAGCCAAGAGTGGGATACGCAGTATTTT. This translates into CASSQEWDTQYF.

This clonotype has more than one count but fewer than ten. CDR3 sequence (DNA): TGTGCCAGCAGTCCGGGCCCTCCATTCTCTAATCAGCCCCAGCATTTT. This codes for CASSPGPPFSNQPQHF. The chain combines TRBV21-1 with TRBJ1-5. TRBV21-1 is noted as a pseudogene. CDR3 size: 16 residues.

The chain employs TRBV24-1 and TRBJ2-3; D is possibly TRBD2 (5 bases). V lost 2 bases and J 2 bases, leaving 7 bases between the germline ends. CDR1 is KGHDR, CDR2 SFDVKD, per germline. The CDR3 has 14 amino acids. CDR3 nucleotides: TGTGCCACCAGTGATTGGACTCCCACAGATACGCAGTATTTT. This codes for CATSDWTPTDTQYF.

The chain couples TRBV6-1 to TRBJ1-1; D not certain. The CDR3 sequence is 14 residues long. CDR1 is MNHNS, CDR2 SASEGT, per germline. V was pared by 4 bases and J by 5 bases, with 14 bases between. The chain's CDR3 is CASSAETASTEAFF. CDR3 DNA sequence: TGTGCCAGCAGTGCCGAAACAGCTAGTACTGAAGCTTTCTTT.

This clonotype was counted a few times. J is TRBJ1-6 and V is TRBV18; 7 positions match TRBD1. With 2 bases clipped from V and 7 bases from J, the junction kept 11 bases outside the gene matches. Looked up from germline, CDR1 is KGHSH and CDR2 is LQKENI. The CDR3 is 17 residues long. CDR3 bases: TGTGCCAGCTCACCAACCCGACAGGGTAGTACCAATTCACCCCTCCACTTT. This sequence encodes CASSPTRQGSTNSPLHF.

In its sample, this clonotype was seen a few times. The chain employs TRBV5-1 and TRBJ2-2; D possibly corresponds to TRBD1 (5 bases). The CDR3 spans 16 residues. In germline, CDR1 is SGHRS, CDR2 YFSETQ. Trimming stripped 0 bases from V and 6 bases from J, with 15 bases between. The CDR3 region is CASSLARAGQAGELFF. The DNA of the CDR3 is TGCGCCAGCAGCTTGGCCCGGGCAGGGCAGGCCGGGGAGCTGTTTTTT.

V usage is TRBV4-3 and J usage is TRBJ2-3; 8 nucleotides match TRBD1. Germline-derived CDR1 and CDR2 are LGHNA and YSLEER. V shed 4 bases and J 4 bases; nucleotides not matched to a gene: 4. The CDR3 has 14 amino acids. The CDR3: CASSLVRGPDTQYF. CDR3 DNA: TGCGCCAGCAGCCTGGTCAGGGGGCCAGATACGCAGTATTTT.

This clonotype was recorded a few times. The genes are TRBV6-5 and TRBJ2-3, with 7 positions matching TRBD1. CDR3 length equals 16 residues. Germline-derived CDR1 and CDR2 are MNHEY and SVGAGI. Losses at the gene ends were 2 bases for V and 0 bases for J; bases not matched to a gene: 5. This chain's CDR3 is CASSYLGQESTDTQYF. The CDR3 region has the DNA TGTGCCAGCAGTTACCTCGGACAGGAGAGCACAGATACGCAGTATTTT.

This rearrangement joins TRBV29-1 to TRBJ1-1; D is perhaps TRBD1 (5 bases). The CDR3 is 12 residues long. V lost 7 bases, J lost 9 bases, and 18 bases lay in between. The germline gives CDR1 SQVTM, CDR2 ANQGSEA. CDR3: CSGGPPGRQAFF. The CDR3 bases are TGCAGCGGCGGTCCTCCGGGACGTCAAGCTTTCTTT.

The chain combines TRBV20-1 with TRBJ1-5; no definite D call. V lost 5 bases, J lost 9 bases, and 20 bases lay in between. Germline V gives CDR1 DFQATT, CDR2 SNEGSKA (reference sequence). CDR3 length: 14 residues. DNA of the CDR3: TGCAGTGCTGGAGGCTTGTCTCTCCCCAGGCCCCAGCATTTT. Amino acids: CSAGGLSLPRPQHF.

This chain links TRBV30 with TRBJ2-5; 8 bases are shared with TRBD2. J gave up 3 bases and V 0 bases, and 0 bases lay outside the gene matches. Germline V lookup: CDR1 GTSNPN, CDR2 SVGIG (reference sequence). This CDR3 comprises 13 residues. The CDR3: CAWSVSGKETQYF. The CDR3 DNA reads as TGTGCCTGGAGTGTTAGCGGGAAAGAGACCCAGTACTTC.

The chain joins TRBV12-3 or TRBV12-4 to TRBJ1-1, with D maybe TRBD1 (5 bases). The CDR3 is made up of 14 amino acids. V gave up 4 bases and J gave up 1 base, with 10 bases separating them. The CDR3 here is CASSSRTTNTEAFF. DNA of the CDR3: TGTGCCAGCAGTTCCCGGACAACGAACACTGAAGCTTTCTTT.

This sequence joins TRBV6-5 and TRBJ2-5; weak D call: TRBD2 (6 bases). V was pared by 8 bases and J by 5 bases, with 15 bases between. The germline gives CDR1 MNHEY, CDR2 SVGAGI. This CDR3 is built from 13 residues. CDR3 residues: CASGPRAGETQYF. The DNA for the CDR3 is TGTGCCAGCGGACCCAGGGCGGGGGAGACCCAGTACTTC.

This clonotype was counted a few times. This chain joins TRBV7-9 and TRBJ1-2; D call uncertain. V lost 1 base and J lost 4, with 13 bases in between. The CDR3 length is 15 residues. The V gene's germline CDR1 is SEHNR and CDR2 FQNEAQ (reference sequence). This CDR3 reads CASSLGEDSFYGYTF. The CDR3 DNA is TGTGCCAGCAGCTTAGGCGAGGACTCCTTCTATGGCTACACCTTC. The variable domain in full, completed from reference TRBV7-9 and TRBJ1-2, reads DTGVSQNPRHKITKRGQNVTFRCDPISEHNRLYWYRQTLGQGPEFLTYFQNEAQLEKSRLLSDRFSAERPKGSFSTLEIQRTEQGDSAMYLCASSLGEDSFYGYTFGSGTRLTVV.

The chain employs TRBV27 and TRBJ2-3; TRBD2 matches 9 bases. Looked up from germline, CDR1 is MNHEY and CDR2 is SMNVEV (reference sequence). V shed 8 bases, J shed 4 bases, and the junction held 13 bases outside the gene matches. The CDR3 length is 16 residues. The CDR3 DNA sequence: TGTGCCAGCTCGGGCTACGCGGGGGGGCTAGCAGATACGCAGTATTTT. Residues: CASSGYAGGLADTQYF.

As DNA, the CDR3 is TGTGCCAGCACCGAACTACAGGGTAGCTCTGGAAACACCATATATTTT. Amino acid sequence: CASTELQGSSGNTIYF. The chain has TRBV7-6 and TRBJ1-3, with D perhaps TRBD1 (6 bases). The CDR3 contains 16 residues. The V end lost 7 bases, the J end lost 0 bases, and 16 bases lay between the germline ends. Germline loops: CDR1 SGHVS, CDR2 FNYEAQ. The variable domain in full, completed from reference TRBV7-6 and TRBJ1-3, reads GAGVSQSPRYKVTKRGQDVALRCDPISGHVSLYWYRQALGQGPEFLTYFNYEAQQDKSGLPNDRFSAERPEGSISTLTIQRTEQRDSAMYRCASTELQGSSGNTIYFGEGSWLTVV.

Notes on this clonotype: A read error may account for a junction end that differs from germline. The genes are TRBV6-5 and TRBJ2-5, with 7 bases that match TRBD2. Germline CDR1 and CDR2: MNHEY and SVGAGI. The CDR3 spans 15 residues. In DNA, the CDR3 is TGTTCCAGCAGCCACCGTCGGACTAGGTGGGAGACCCAGTACTTC. Protein product: CSSSHRRTRWETQYF.

This clonotype was observed at least ten times. This chain joins TRBV7-3 and TRBJ2-3; D remains unclear. Germline V CDR1 and CDR2: SGHTA, FQGTGA. With 5 bases removed from V and 4 bases from J, the gap between germline ends came to 7 bases. There are 12 residues in the CDR3. In DNA form, the CDR3 reads TGTGCCAGCAGCCTCACCGCAGATACGCAGTATTTT. Protein: CASSLTADTQYF. Full variable domain (rest looked up from reference TRBV7-3 and TRBJ2-3): GAGVSQTPSNKVTEKGKYVELRCDPISGHTALYWYRQSLGQGPEFLIYFQGTGAADDSGLPNDRFFAVRPEGSVSTLKIQRTERGDSAVYLCASSLTADTQYFGPGTRLTVL.

To note about this clonotype: One junction end does not reproduce the germline sequence, and a read error may be involved. This chain links TRBV27 with TRBJ1-2; D remains ambiguous. Per germline, CDR1 MNHEY and CDR2 SMNVEV (reference sequence). The CDR3 has 13 residues. The CDR3 loop is CSSSLSSAWGYTF. In nucleotides, the CDR3 is TGTTCCAGCAGTTTATCCTCGGCCTGGGGCTACACCTTC.

This clonotype appeared a few times. The DNA of the CDR3 is TGCAGCGTTCGGGACGGTTACGAGCAGTACGTC. Its protein is CSVRDGYEQYV. The V gene is TRBV29-1, the J gene TRBJ2-7; tentatively, D is TRBD1 or TRBD2 (5 bases each). CDR1 and CDR2 (germline): SQVTM, ANQGSEA. Trimming left V 5 bases short and J 4 bases short, with 9 bases between. CDR3 length equals 11 residues.

V is TRBV18 and J is TRBJ2-4; 10 bases match TRBD1. This CDR3 is built from 17 residues. Trimming removed 3 bases from V and 8 bases from J; junction bases left unmatched: 13. Germline lookup yields CDR1 KGHSH and CDR2 LQKENI. CDR3 bases: TGTGCCAGCTCACCGCTCAATCCCCGGGACAGGGGTGACATTCAGTACTTC. Translation gives CASSPLNPRDRGDIQYF.

V is TRBV18 and J is TRBJ2-3; the match to TRBD2 covers 8 bases. V shed 4 bases, J shed 4 bases, and the junction held 13 bases outside the gene matches. The CDR3 consists of 17 residues. CDR1 is KGHSH, CDR2 LQKENI, per germline. The CDR3 DNA reads TGTGCCAGCTCACGAATGACCAACGGGGGGGCGGCAGATACGCAGTATTTT. It is translated as CASSRMTNGGAADTQYF.

The sample holds a few counts of this clonotype. This chain uses TRBV5-4 with TRBJ2-7; 9 bases line up with TRBD2. After removal of 7 bases from V and 2 bases from J, the junction contained 10 bases not matched to a gene. CDR3 length equals 15 residues. The germline gives CDR1 SGHNT, CDR2 YYREEE (reference sequence). CDR3 amino acids: CASGYYSGSTYEQYF. Written as DNA, the CDR3 is TGTGCCAGCGGGTATTATAGCGGGAGCACCTACGAGCAGTACTTC.

This clonotype was seen repeatedly, ten times or more. The rearrangement links TRBV7-2 to TRBJ2-5; 8 nucleotides align to TRBD2. Germline trimming cut 5 bases from V and 9 bases from J; bases unmatched to any gene: 8. In germline, CDR1 is SGHTA, CDR2 FQGNSA. This CDR3 comprises 13 residues. CDR3 nucleotide sequence: TGTGCCAGCAGCGATCCGGGACTAGGGTCCCAGTACTTC. It codes for CASSDPGLGSQYF.

This clonotype was observed a handful of times. The chain carries TRBV7-9 and TRBJ1-3; D remains unclear. V dropped 0 bases and J dropped 6 bases, with 6 bases sitting between them. Germline V gene sequence: CDR1 SEHNR, CDR2 FQNEAQ (reference sequence). This CDR3 has 13 residues. This CDR3 is CASSLAGENTIYF. In DNA form, the CDR3 reads TGTGCCAGCAGCTTAGCGGGAGAAAACACCATATATTTT.